A single sample is the source of the 8 T cell receptor beta chains below, sequenced in a study of Graves' ophthalmopathy and Graves' hyperthyroidism. For repertoire sequencing, the TCR beta CDR3 regions were amplified from RNA transcripts. RT-PCR in the first round used HTBI primers; a second-round multiplex PCR followed. From the multiplex PCR reads, TCRdb called clonotypes with MiXCR, one entry per CDR3 protein. Seen here are over a million distinct CDR3 sequences, approximately 35% observed once, and the top ten hold 11%. Material: peripheral blood or thyroid tissue (not recorded which). Source of these receptors: an adult man with Graves' hyperthyroidism.

This clonotype was recorded at least ten times. The gene calls are TRBV25-1 and TRBJ2-5; 8 bases line up with TRBD2. CDR1 is MGHDK and CDR2 is SYGVNS in the germline V gene. J was trimmed by 2 bases and V by 2 bases; bases with no gene match: 7. The CDR3 runs 16 residues. The CDR3 region is CASSEGSGGPQETQYF. The CDR3, as DNA: TGTGCCAGCAGTGAAGGGTCGGGAGGGCCGCAAGAGACCCAGTACTTC. The full variable domain, in which reference TRBV25-1 and TRBJ2-5 provide the parts outside the CDR3, is EADIYQTPRYLVIGTGKKITLECSQTMGHDKMYWYQQDPGMELHLIHYSYGVNSTEKGDLSSESTVSRIRTEHFPLTLESARPSHTSQYLCASSEGSGGPQETQYFGPGTRLLVL.

This clonotype was picked up many times. The CDR3 bases are TGTGCCAGCAGCTTAGCACCTACAACTAATGAAAAACTGTTTTTT. Its translation: CASSLAPTTNEKLFF. The V call is TRBV7-2, the J call TRBJ1-4; D uncertain. V was cut by 0 bases and J by 0 bases, with 5 bases left in between. The CDR3 is 15 residues long. Germline V gene sequence: CDR1 SGHTA, CDR2 FQGNSA.

On this clonotype itself: A much larger clonotype is one base distant, so this may be a read error. The rearrangement links TRBV20-1 to TRBJ1-2, with TRBD1 as a possible D gene (5 bases). Germline CDR1 DFQATT, CDR2 SNEGSKA (reference sequence). The CDR3 is made up of 12 amino acids. V dropped 2 bases and J dropped 4 bases, with 8 bases sitting between them. This CDR3 reads CSARRGGYGYTF. CDR3 bases: TGCAGTGCTAGACGGGGGGGCTATGGCTACACCTTC.

V is TRBV2 and J is TRBJ1-2; 7 nucleotides match TRBD1. CDR3 length: 13 amino acids. CDR1 is SNHLY, CDR2 FYNNEI, per germline. The CDR3 loop is CASRQGTNYGYTF. CDR3 in DNA: TGTGCTAGTAGACAGGGAACTAACTATGGCTACACCTTC.

The genes are TRBV15 and TRBJ2-6, with D uncertain. V lost 3 bases, J lost 9 bases, and 9 bases lay in between. This CDR3 is built from 13 residues. The V gene's germline CDR1 is LNHNV and CDR2 YYDKDF (reference sequence). CDR3 DNA sequence: TGTGCCACCAGCAGTACTTGGGACAACGTCCTGACTTTC. Protein: CATSSTWDNVLTF.

The chain combines TRBV6-1 with TRBJ2-2, with TRBD2 identical over 10 bases. Germline CDR1 and CDR2: MNHNS and SASEGT. J gave up 3 bases and V 4 bases, and 14 bases lay outside the gene matches. This CDR3 has 19 amino acids. The CDR3 DNA reads TGTGCCAGCAGTGTCACAGGAAGCGGGAGGGCCTGGTACACCGGGGAGCTGTTTTTT. Its translation is CASSVTGSGRAWYTGELFF.

This clonotype was detected only a few times. The chain is built from TRBV7-2 and TRBJ2-7; D might be TRBD1 (7 bases). CDR1 and CDR2 from the germline V gene are SGHTA and FQGNSA. V was cut by 6 bases and J by 8 bases, with 17 bases left in between. CDR3 length equals 13 residues. CDR3 bases: TGTGCCAGCAGGGGGGGACAGCACAACAAGCAGTACTTC. This encodes CASRGGQHNKQYF.

In the case of this clonotype: A read error may account for a junction end that differs from germline. V usage is TRBV20-1 and J usage is TRBJ2-7; 9 bases match TRBD2. The V gene's germline CDR1 is DFQATT and CDR2 SNEGSKA (reference sequence). The CDR3 is 15 residues long. In DNA form, the CDR3 reads TGCGGTGCTAGAGACCCCAGACTAGCGGAATACGGGCAGTACTTC. This translates into CGARDPRLAEYGQYF.